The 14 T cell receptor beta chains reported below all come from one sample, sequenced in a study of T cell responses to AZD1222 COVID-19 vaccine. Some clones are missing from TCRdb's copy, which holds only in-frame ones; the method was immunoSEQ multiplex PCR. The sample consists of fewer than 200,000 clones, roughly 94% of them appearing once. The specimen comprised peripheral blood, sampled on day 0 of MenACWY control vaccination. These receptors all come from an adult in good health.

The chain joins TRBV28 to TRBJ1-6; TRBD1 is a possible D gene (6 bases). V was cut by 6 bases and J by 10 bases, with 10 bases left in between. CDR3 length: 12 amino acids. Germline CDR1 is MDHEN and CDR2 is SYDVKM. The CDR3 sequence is CASSSGVSPLHF. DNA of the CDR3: TGTGCCAGCAGCTCAGGGGTCTCACCCCTCCACTTT.

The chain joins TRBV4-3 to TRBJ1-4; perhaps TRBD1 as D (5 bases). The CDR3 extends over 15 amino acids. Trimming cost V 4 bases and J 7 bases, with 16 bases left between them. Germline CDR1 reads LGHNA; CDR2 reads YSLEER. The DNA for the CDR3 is TGCGCCAGCAGCCCCCGGGGCAGGAGGGGTGAAAAACTGTTTTTT. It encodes CASSPRGRRGEKLFF.

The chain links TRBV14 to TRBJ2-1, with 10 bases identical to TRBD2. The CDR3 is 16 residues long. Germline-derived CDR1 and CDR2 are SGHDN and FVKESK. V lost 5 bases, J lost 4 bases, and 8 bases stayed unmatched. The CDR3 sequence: CASSVQGLALYNEQFF. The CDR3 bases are TGTGCCAGCAGCGTGCAGGGACTAGCGCTTTACAATGAGCAGTTCTTC.

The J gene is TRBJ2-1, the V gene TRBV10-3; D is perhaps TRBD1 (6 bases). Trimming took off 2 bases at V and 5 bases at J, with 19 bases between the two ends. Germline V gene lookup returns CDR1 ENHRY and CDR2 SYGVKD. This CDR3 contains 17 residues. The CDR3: CAISEPTWGYRDNEQFF. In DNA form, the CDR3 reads TGTGCCATCAGTGAGCCTACGTGGGGCTACAGGGACAATGAGCAGTTCTTC.

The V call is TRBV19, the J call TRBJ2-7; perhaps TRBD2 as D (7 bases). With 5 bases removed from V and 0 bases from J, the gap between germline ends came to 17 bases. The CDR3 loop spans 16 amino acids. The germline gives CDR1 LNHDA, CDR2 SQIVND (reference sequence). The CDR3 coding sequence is TGTGCCAGTAGTGCCGAAAGGGGGGGCCTCTCCTACGAGCAGTACTTC. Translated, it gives CASSAERGGLSYEQYF.

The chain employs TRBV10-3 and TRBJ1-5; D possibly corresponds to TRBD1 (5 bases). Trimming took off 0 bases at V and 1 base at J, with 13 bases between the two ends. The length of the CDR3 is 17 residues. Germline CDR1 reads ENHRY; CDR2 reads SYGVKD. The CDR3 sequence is CAISESRRVSSNQPQHF. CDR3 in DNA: TGTGCCATCAGTGAGTCGCGCAGGGTATCAAGCAATCAGCCCCAGCATTTT.

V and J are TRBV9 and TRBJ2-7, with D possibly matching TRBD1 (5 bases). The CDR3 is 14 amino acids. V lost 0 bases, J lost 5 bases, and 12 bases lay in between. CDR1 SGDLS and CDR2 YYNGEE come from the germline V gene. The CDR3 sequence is CASSVEQGRHEQYF. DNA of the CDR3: TGTGCCAGCAGCGTAGAGCAGGGAAGGCACGAGCAGTACTTC.

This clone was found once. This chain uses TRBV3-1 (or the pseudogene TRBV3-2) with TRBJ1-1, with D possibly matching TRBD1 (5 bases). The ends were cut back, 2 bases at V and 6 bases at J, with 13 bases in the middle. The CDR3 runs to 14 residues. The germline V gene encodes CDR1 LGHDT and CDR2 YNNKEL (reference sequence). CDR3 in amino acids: CASSQLQATPEAFF. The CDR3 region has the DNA TGTGCCAGCAGCCAACTACAGGCAACCCCTGAAGCTTTCTTT.

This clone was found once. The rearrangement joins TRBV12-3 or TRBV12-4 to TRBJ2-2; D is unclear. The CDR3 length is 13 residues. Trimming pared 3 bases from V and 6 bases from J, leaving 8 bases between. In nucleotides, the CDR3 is TGTGCCAGCAGTTTTACGGTGGCCGGGGAGCTGTTTTTT. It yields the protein CASSFTVAGELFF.

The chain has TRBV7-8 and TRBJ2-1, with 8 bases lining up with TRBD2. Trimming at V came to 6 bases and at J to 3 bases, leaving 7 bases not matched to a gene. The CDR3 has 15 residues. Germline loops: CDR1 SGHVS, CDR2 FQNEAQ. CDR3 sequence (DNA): TGTGCCAGCAGTTTGTCTAGCGGGTACTACAATGAGCAGTTCTTC. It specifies CASSLSSGYYNEQFF.

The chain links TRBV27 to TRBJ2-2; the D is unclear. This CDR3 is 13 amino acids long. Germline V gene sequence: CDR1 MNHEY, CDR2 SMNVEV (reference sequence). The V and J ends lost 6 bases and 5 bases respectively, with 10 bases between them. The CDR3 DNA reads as TGTGCCAGCAGCACCTGGGGAACCGGGGAGCTGTTTTTT. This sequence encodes CASSTWGTGELFF.

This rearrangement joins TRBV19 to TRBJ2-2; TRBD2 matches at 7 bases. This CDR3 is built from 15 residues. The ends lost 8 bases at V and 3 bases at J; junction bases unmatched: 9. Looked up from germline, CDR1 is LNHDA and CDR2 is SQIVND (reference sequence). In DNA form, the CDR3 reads TGTGCCAGTCGGAAGAGGGAGGGTCACACCGGGGAGCTGTTTTTT. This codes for CASRKREGHTGELFF.

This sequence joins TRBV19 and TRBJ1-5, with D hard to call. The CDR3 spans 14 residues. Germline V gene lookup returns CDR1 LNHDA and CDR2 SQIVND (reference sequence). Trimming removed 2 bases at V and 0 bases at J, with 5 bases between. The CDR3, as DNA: TGTGCCAGTAGTATAATGCTTAGCAATCAGCCCCAGCATTTT. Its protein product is CASSIMLSNQPQHF.

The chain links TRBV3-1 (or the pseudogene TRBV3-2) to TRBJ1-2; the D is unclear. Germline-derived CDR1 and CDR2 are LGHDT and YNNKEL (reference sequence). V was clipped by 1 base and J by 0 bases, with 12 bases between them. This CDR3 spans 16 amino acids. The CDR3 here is CASSQASSVPNYGYTF. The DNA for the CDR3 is TGTGCCAGCAGCCAAGCGAGCAGCGTTCCTAACTATGGCTACACCTTC.